The source of this TCR beta chain is a study of PD-1 blockade in classical Hodgkin lymphoma. Repertoires were generated with immunoSEQ multiplex PCR, while TCRdb's copy carries only in-frame clones and drops some. The repertoire holds 20,000 to 25,000 clones, with 74% as singletons. General study findings and limits: Reports indicated that newly diagnosed patients had lower baseline TCR diversity than healthy donors did. The study found that TCR diversity rose significantly by C4D1 in CD4+ but not CD8+ cells. Complete responders' diversity at baseline resembled that of newly diagnosed patients.

Germline values: CDR1 MNHEY, CDR2 SVGAGI. The CDR3 extends over 12 amino acids. V lost 6 bases, J lost 6 bases, and 2 bases stayed unmatched. All trial patients relapsed after autologous stem cell transplantation. In the case of this clone: No antigen is known for it.

The sample consisted of peripheral blood mononuclear cells (PBMCs), taken at baseline. The receptor comes from a human donor with classical Hodgkin lymphoma. The rearrangement joins TRBV6-5 to TRBJ1-2; 9 nucleotides match TRBD1. The CDR3 coding sequence is TGTGCCAGCAGACGGACAGGGGATGGCTACACCTTC. This translates into CASRRTGDGYTF.